This passage covers 14 T cell receptor beta chains from one sample sequenced in a study of long-term antiretroviral therapy in people with HIV. An immunoSEQ assay, version v3.0, was performed at survey level. Libraries were prepared by immunoSEQ multiplex PCR; TCRdb keeps only in-frame clonotypes and omits some of them. The sample lists more than 35,000 clones, over 90% occurring once. Specimen: unsorted PBMCs, collected 4.1 years after starting antiretroviral therapy. Receptor source: a woman aged 45-60 years with HIV.

This clone was observed a single time. V and J are TRBV6-5 and TRBJ2-7; TRBD2 is a possible D gene (5 bases). The CDR3 consists of 16 residues. The germline gives CDR1 MNHEY, CDR2 SVGAGI. V was shortened by 2 bases and J by 3 bases, with 17 bases between the two germline ends. The CDR3 sequence: CASSYPSEDGDYEQYF. The CDR3, as DNA: TGTGCCAGCAGTTACCCGTCCGAGGACGGGGACTACGAGCAGTACTTC.

The chain recombines TRBV5-1 with TRBJ1-2; D remains unclear. The CDR3 totals 14 residues. CDR1 is SGHRS, CDR2 YFSETQ, per germline. V lost 4 bases and J lost 6, with 16 bases in between. CDR3 bases: TGCGCCAGCAGCACTCACACGGGTCGGGATGGCTACACCTTC. Its translation: CASSTHTGRDGYTF.

The V gene is TRBV6-1, the J gene TRBJ1-2; the D gene is possibly TRBD1 (5 bases). Germline-derived CDR1 and CDR2 are MNHNS and SASEGT. The CDR3 sequence is 15 residues long. V was pared by 6 bases and J by 2 bases, with 16 bases between. The CDR3 is CASSPSGEGNYGYTF. Here the CDR3 DNA reads TGTGCCAGCAGCCCCTCAGGTGAGGGGAACTATGGCTACACCTTC.

The V call is TRBV30, the J call TRBJ1-3, with D unresolved. CDR3 length: 15 amino acids. Looked up from germline, CDR1 is GTSNPN and CDR2 is SVGIG (reference sequence). CDR3 DNA: TGTGCTGGTGGGAGGCAGCTAAGCTCTGGAAACACCATATATTTT. Residues: CAGGRQLSSGNTIYF.

The chain employs TRBV7-6 and TRBJ1-2; D is uncertain. Germline assignment: CDR1 SGHVS and CDR2 FNYEAQ. Trimming cost V 5 bases and J 0 bases, with 10 bases left between them. This CDR3 comprises 14 residues. This chain's CDR3 is CASSPGLANYGYTF. In nucleotides, the CDR3 is TGTGCCAGCAGCCCGGGTCTAGCTAACTATGGCTACACCTTC.

The chain carries TRBV27 and TRBJ1-2; no definite D call. Germline CDR1 reads MNHEY; CDR2 reads SMNVEV (reference sequence). V was clipped by 3 bases and J by 6 bases, with 11 bases between them. This CDR3 is 13 amino acids long. CDR3 nucleotides: TGTGCCAGCAGTTTCAGGTTAGGGCATGGCTACACCTTC. This sequence encodes CASSFRLGHGYTF.

V and J are TRBV6-1 and TRBJ1-3; D is unclear. CDR1 and CDR2 from the germline V gene are MNHNS and SASEGT. The CDR3 runs to 14 residues. Trimming took 6 bases from V and 4 from J, leaving 13 bases between them. The CDR3 sequence is CASSASASGNTIYF. The CDR3, as DNA: TGTGCCAGCAGCGCGTCGGCATCCGGAAACACCATATATTTT.

The chain is built from TRBV19 and TRBJ1-5; 10 bases map to TRBD1. This CDR3 has 15 amino acids. Germline V gives CDR1 LNHDA, CDR2 SQIVND (reference sequence). V was pared by 8 bases and J by 0 bases, with 4 bases of the junction left unmatched. The CDR3 bases are TGTGCCAGTGGACAGGGGGATTTTAGCAATCAGCCCCAGCATTTT. Translated, it gives CASGQGDFSNQPQHF.

The gene calls are TRBV10-3 and TRBJ1-2; no definite D call. CDR3 length: 15 amino acids. From germline, CDR1 is ENHRY and CDR2 SYGVKD. Trimming pared 7 bases from V and 0 bases from J, leaving 15 bases between. Here the CDR3 DNA reads TGTGCCATCACTCAACCTGGGCTTTCTAACTATGGCTACACCTTC. Its translation: CAITQPGLSNYGYTF.

The V gene is TRBV5-1, the J gene TRBJ1-2, with D hard to call. Germline-derived CDR1 and CDR2 are SGHRS and YFSETQ. This CDR3 is built from 14 residues. The V and J ends lost 0 bases and 1 base respectively, with 7 bases between them. The CDR3 DNA reads as TGCGCCAGCAGCTTGGAGGGAATTAACTATGGCTACACCTTC. The encoded protein is CASSLEGINYGYTF.

The DNA of the CDR3 is TGTGCCAGCAGCTTTTACTCTGGAAACACCATATATTTT. It specifies CASSFYSGNTIYF. The chain joins TRBV5-4 to TRBJ1-3; D not resolved. CDR3 size: 13 residues. Germline V lookup: CDR1 SGHNT, CDR2 YYREEE (reference sequence). Between the trimmed V and J ends, which lost 2 bases and 0 bases, there was a span of 3 bases.

This clone is a singleton in its sample. This sequence joins TRBV11-2 and TRBJ1-1; D not resolved. CDR3 size: 10 residues. Germline assignment: CDR1 SGHAT and CDR2 FQNNGV. V gave up 1 base and J gave up 11 bases, with 5 bases separating them. Written as DNA, the CDR3 is TGTGCCAGCAGCTTAGTAGTGGCTTTCTTT. This gives the protein CASSLVVAFF.

CDR3 residues: CASSLVFPGGVTGELFF. In DNA, the CDR3 is TGTGCCAGCAGCTTAGTCTTCCCGGGGGGGGTCACCGGGGAGCTGTTTTTT. This sequence joins TRBV11-2 and TRBJ2-2, with TRBD2 matching 8 bases. Germline V gene lookup returns CDR1 SGHAT and CDR2 FQNNGV. V lost 1 base, J lost 4 bases, and 8 bases stayed unmatched. This CDR3 spans 17 amino acids.

The genes are TRBV19 and TRBJ1-1, with 12 bases lining up with TRBD1. V gave up 4 bases and J gave up 0 bases; unmatched junction bases: 9. CDR3 size: 18 residues. Germline V gives CDR1 LNHDA, CDR2 SQIVND (reference sequence). Written as DNA, the CDR3 is TGTGCCAGTAGTAAGCTTGGGACAGGGGGCTACATGAACACTGAAGCTTTCTTT. Protein product: CASSKLGTGGYMNTEAFF.